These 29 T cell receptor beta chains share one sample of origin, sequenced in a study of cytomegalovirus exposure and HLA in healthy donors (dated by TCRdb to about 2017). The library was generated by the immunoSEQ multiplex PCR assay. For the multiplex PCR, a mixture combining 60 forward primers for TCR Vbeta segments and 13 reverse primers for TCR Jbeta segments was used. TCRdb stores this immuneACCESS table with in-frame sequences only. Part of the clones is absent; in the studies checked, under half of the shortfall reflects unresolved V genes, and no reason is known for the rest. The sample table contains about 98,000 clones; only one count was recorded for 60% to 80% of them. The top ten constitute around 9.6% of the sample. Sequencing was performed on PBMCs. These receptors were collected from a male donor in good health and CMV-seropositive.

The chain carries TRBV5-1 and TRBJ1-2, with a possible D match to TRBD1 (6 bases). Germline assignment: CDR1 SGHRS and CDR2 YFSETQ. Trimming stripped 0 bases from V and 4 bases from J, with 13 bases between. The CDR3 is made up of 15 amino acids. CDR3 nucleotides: TGCGCCAGCAGCTTGGATCAGGGGCGAGGCTATGGCTACACCTTC. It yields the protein CASSLDQGRGYGYTF.

The CDR3 coding sequence is TGCGCCAGCAGTCCCGAGTTAGGGAGCTCCTACGAGCAGTACTTC. This sequence encodes CASSPELGSSYEQYF. The chain combines TRBV5-1 with TRBJ2-7; maybe TRBD2 (5 bases). Trimming shortened V by 5 bases and J by 0 bases, and 15 bases separated the two germline ends. There are 15 residues in the CDR3. Per germline, CDR1 SGHRS and CDR2 YFSETQ.

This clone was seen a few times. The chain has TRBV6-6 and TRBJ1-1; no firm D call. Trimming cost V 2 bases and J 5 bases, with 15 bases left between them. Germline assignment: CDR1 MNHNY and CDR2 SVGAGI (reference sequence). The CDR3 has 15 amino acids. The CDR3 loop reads CASSYGGGTRTEAFF. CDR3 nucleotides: TGTGCCAGCAGTTACGGTGGAGGTACGAGGACTGAAGCTTTCTTT.

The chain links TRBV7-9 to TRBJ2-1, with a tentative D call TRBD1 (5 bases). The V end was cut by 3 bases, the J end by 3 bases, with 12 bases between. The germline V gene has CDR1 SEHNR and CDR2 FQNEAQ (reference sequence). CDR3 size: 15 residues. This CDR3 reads CASSFTTGVYNEQFF. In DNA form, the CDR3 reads TGTGCCAGCAGCTTTACTACAGGAGTCTACAATGAGCAGTTCTTC.

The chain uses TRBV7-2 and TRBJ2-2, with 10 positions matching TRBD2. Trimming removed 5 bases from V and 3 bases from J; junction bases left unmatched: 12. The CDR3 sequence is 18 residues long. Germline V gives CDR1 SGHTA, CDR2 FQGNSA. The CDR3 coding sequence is TGTGCCAGCAGCCCCCACCCAGCGGGAGGGTTAGACACCGGGGAGCTGTTTTTT. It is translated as CASSPHPAGGLDTGELFF.

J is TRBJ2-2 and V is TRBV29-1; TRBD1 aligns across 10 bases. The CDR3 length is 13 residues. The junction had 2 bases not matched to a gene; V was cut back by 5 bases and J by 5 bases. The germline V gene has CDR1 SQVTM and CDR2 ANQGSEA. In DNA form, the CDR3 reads TGCAGCGTTCGGACAGGGGGTACCGGGGAGCTGTTTTTT. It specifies CSVRTGGTGELFF.

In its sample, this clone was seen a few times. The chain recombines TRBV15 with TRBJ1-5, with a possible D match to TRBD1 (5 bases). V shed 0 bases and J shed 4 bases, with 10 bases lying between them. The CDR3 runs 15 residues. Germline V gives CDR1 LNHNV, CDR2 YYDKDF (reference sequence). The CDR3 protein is CATSRDMGGNQPQHF. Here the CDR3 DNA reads TGTGCCACCAGCAGAGATATGGGGGGTAATCAGCCCCAGCATTTT.

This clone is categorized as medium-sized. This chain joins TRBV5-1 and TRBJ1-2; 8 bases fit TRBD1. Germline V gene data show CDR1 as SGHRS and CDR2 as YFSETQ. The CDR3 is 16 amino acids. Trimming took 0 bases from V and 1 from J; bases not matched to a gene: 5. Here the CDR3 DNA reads TGCGCCAGCAGCTTGGTTCAGGGGGCCCGTAACTATGGCTACACCTTC. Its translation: CASSLVQGARNYGYTF. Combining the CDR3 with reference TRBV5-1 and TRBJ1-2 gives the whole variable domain KAGVTQTPRYLIKTRGQQVTLSCSPISGHRSVSWYQQTPGQGLQFLFEYFSETQRNKGNFPGRFSGRQFSNSRSEMNVSTLELGDSALYLCASSLVQGARNYGYTFGSGTRLTVV.

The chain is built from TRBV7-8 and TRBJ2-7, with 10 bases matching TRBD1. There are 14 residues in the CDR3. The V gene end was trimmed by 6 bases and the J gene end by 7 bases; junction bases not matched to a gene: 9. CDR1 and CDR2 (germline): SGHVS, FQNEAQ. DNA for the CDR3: TGTGCCAGCAGTCGTCGGGACAGGGGTCTGGAGCAGTACTTC. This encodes CASSRRDRGLEQYF.

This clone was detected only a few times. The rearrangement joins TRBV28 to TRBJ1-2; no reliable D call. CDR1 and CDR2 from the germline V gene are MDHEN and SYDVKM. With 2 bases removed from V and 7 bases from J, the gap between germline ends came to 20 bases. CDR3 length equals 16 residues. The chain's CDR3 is CASSLASSRKTGGYTF. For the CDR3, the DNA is TGTGCCAGCAGTTTAGCCTCAAGCCGGAAGACGGGTGGCTACACCTTC.

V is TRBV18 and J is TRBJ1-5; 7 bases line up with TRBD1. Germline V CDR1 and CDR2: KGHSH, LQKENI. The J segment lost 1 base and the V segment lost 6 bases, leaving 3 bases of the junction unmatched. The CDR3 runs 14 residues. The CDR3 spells CASSQTGSNQPQHF. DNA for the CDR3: TGTGCCAGCTCCCAGACAGGGAGCAATCAGCCCCAGCATTTT.

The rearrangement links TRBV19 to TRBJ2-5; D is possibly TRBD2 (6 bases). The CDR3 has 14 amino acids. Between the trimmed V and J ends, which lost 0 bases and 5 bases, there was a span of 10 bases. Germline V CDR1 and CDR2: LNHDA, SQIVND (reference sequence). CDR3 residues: CASSIERGRETQYF. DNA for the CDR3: TGTGCCAGTAGTATAGAGCGGGGCAGGGAGACCCAGTACTTC.

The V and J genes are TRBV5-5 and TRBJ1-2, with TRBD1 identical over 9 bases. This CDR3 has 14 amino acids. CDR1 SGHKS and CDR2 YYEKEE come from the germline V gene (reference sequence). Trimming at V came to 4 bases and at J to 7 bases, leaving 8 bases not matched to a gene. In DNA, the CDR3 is TGTGCCAGCAGCAGGGGACAGGGCGCGGGTGGCTACACCTTC. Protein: CASSRGQGAGGYTF.

The CDR3: CASNSGTGSGYTF. The CDR3 DNA follows: TGTGCCAGCAATTCCGGGACAGGGTCGGGCTACACCTTC. The rearrangement joins TRBV6-5 to TRBJ1-2, with 9 bases identical to TRBD1. The V gene's germline CDR1 is MNHEY and CDR2 SVGAGI. Losses at the gene ends were 7 bases for V and 8 bases for J; bases not matched to a gene: 8. The CDR3 runs 13 residues.

The CDR3 nucleotides read TGTGCCAGCCGACAGGGAATGGAGACCCAGTACTTC. This encodes CASRQGMETQYF. The J gene is TRBJ2-5, the V gene TRBV19, with 7 bases lining up with TRBD1. CDR1 and CDR2 from the germline V gene are LNHDA and SQIVND (reference sequence). The CDR3 loop spans 12 amino acids. The V and J ends lost 9 bases and 5 bases, in that order; junction bases with no gene match: 6.

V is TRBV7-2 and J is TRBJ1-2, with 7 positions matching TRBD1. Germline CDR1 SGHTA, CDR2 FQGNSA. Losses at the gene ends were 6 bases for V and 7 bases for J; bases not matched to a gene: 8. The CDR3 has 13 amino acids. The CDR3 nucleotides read TGTGCCAGCAGTCCGACAGGGAATGGTGGCTACACCTTC. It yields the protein CASSPTGNGGYTF.

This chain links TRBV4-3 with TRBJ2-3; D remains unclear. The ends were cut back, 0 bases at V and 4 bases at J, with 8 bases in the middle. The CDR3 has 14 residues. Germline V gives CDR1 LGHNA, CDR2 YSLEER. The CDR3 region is CASSQEVAADTQYF. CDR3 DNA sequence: TGCGCCAGCAGCCAAGAAGTAGCTGCAGATACGCAGTATTTT.

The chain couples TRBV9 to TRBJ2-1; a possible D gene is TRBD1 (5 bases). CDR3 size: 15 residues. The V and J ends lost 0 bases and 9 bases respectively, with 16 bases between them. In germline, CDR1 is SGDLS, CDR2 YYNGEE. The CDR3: CASSVGGQGGTEQFF. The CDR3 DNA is TGTGCCAGCAGCGTAGGGGGTCAGGGTGGTACTGAGCAGTTCTTC.

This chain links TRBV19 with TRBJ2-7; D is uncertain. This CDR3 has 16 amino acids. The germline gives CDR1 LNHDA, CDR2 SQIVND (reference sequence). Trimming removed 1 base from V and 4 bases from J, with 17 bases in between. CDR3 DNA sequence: TGTGCCAGTAGTATAGGAGTCGTGCGGAGTGGGTACGAGCAGTACTTC. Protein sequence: CASSIGVVRSGYEQYF.

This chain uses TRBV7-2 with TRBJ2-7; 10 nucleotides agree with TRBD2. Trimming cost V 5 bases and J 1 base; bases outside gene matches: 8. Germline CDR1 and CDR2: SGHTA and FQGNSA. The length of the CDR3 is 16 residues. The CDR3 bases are TGTGCCAGCAGCCCACAGACTAGCGGGCTATCCTACGAGCAGTACTTC. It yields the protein CASSPQTSGLSYEQYF.

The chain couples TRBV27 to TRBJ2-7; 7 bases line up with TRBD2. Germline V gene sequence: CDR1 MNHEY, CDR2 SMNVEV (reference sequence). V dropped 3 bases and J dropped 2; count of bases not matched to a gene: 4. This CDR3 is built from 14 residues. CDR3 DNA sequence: TGTGCCAGCAGTTTGCGGGCGGGAGCCTACGAGCAGTACTTC. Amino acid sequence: CASSLRAGAYEQYF.

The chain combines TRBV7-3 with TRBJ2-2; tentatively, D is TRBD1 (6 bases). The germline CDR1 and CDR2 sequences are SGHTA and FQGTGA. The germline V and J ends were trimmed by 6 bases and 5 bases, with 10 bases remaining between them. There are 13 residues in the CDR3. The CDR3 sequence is CASSGQLTGELFF. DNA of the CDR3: TGTGCCAGCAGTGGACAGCTTACCGGGGAGCTGTTTTTT.

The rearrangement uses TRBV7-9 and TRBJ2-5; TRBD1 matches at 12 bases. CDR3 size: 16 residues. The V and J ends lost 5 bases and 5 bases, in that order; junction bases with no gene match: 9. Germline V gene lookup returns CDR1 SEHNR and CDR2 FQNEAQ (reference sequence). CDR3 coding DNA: TGTGCCAGCAGCCTGGGGGACAGGGGGCTAGAGGAGACCCAGTACTTC. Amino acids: CASSLGDRGLEETQYF.

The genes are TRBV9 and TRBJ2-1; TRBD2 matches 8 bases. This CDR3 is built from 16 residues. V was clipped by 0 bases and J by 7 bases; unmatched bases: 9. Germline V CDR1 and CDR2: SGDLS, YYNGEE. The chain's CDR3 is CASSVETSGNNNEQFF. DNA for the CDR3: TGTGCCAGCAGCGTAGAAACTAGCGGAAATAATAATGAGCAGTTCTTC. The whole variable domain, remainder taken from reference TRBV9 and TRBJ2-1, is DSGVTQTPKHLITATGQRVTLRCSPRSGDLSVYWYQQSLDQGLQFLIQYYNGEERAKGNILERFSAQQFPDLHSELNLSSLELGDSALYFCASSVETSGNNNEQFFGPGTRLTVL.

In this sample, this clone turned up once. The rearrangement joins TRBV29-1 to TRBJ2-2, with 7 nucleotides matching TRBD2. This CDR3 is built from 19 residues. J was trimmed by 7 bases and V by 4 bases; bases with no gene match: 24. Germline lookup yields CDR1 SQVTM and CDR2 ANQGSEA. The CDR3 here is CSVGVSIVSGGSGSGELFF. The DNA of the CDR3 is TGCAGCGTTGGCGTTTCTATAGTCTCGGGCGGGAGTGGAAGCGGGGAGCTGTTTTTT.

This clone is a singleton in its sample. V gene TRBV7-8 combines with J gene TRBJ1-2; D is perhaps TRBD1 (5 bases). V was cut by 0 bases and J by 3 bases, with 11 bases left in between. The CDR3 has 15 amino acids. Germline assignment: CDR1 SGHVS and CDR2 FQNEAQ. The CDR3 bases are TGTGCCAGCAGCTTAGCCCCCGGGGGGGACTATGGCTACACCTTC. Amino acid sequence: CASSLAPGGDYGYTF.

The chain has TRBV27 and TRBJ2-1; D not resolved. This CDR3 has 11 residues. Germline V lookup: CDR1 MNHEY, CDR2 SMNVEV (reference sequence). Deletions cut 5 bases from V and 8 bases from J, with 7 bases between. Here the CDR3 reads CASSPGDEQFF. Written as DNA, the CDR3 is TGTGCCAGCAGTCCCGGAGATGAGCAGTTCTTC.

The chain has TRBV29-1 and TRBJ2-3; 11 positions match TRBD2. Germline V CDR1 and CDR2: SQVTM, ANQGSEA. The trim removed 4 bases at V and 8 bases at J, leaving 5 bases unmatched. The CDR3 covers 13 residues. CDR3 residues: CSVVFSGRGTQYF. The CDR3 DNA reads TGCAGCGTTGTATTTAGCGGGAGGGGTACGCAGTATTTT.

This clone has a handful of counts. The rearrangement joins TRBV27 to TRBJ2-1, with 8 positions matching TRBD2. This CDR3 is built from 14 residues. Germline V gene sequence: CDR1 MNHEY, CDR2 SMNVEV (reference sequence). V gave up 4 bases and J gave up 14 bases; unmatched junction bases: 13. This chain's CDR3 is CASSSSPLSGRKFF. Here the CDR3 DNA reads TGTGCCAGCAGTTCTTCTCCCCTCAGCGGGAGAAAGTTCTTC.